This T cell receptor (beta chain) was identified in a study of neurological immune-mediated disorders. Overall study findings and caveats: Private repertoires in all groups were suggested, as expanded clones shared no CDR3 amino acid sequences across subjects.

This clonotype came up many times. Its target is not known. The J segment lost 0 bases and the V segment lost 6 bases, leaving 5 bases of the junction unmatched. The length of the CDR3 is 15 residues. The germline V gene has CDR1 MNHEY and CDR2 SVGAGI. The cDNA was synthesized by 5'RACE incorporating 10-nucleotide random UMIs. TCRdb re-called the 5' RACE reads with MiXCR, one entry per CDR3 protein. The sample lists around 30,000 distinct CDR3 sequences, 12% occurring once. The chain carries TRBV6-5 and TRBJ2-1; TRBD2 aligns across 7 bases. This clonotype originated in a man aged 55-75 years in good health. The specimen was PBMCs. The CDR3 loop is CASRLLASSYNEQFF. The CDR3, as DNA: TGTGCCAGCAGACTACTAGCGTCCTCCTACAATGAGCAGTTCTTC.